In this sample, the clone carrying this T cell receptor (beta chain) turned up a few times. Only in-frame clones appear in the TCRdb table, and some are missing; sequencing was by immunoSEQ multiplex PCR. Of roughly 200,000 clones in the sample, more than 70% are singletons; the top ten hold more than 5%. The data were taken from a study of blood T cell repertoires in COVID-19. Germline CDR1 reads SQVTM; CDR2 reads ANQGSEA. The CDR3 has 15 amino acids. After removal of 8 bases from V and 7 bases from J, the junction contained 16 bases not matched to a gene. The sample was PBMCs or T cells enriched from blood (not recorded which). This chain links TRBV29-1 with TRBJ2-2; 7 positions match TRBD2. This receptor was identified in a man in his forties or fifties who had recovered from COVID-19. As DNA, the CDR3 is TGCAGCCCAATATCGGTGCAGGGAGGGGTCGGGGAGCTGTTTTTT. As protein: CSPISVQGGVGELFF.